These 17 T cell receptor beta chains came from one sample sequenced in a study of spatial heterogeneity in lung cancer. Time point: sample taken at primary tumor resection. Whole RNA came from tumor, nontumor lung or frozen PBMC and was sequenced without being sorted. Each CDR3 protein gets one entry after TCRdb re-called the 5' RACE reads with MiXCR. In the table there are about 80,000 distinct CDR3 sequences, approximately 21% of which are singletons. The sample was PBMCs, taken at surgery. The receptors shown here come from a male donor with early-stage non-small cell lung cancer.

The chain links TRBV28 to TRBJ2-1, with D tentatively TRBD2 (5 bases). Trimming pared 3 bases from V and 9 bases from J, leaving 15 bases between. Germline V lookup: CDR1 MDHEN, CDR2 SYDVKM. CDR3 length equals 14 residues. The CDR3 region has the DNA TGTGCCAGCAGTTTGGAGACCGAGGGCCCTGAGCAGTTCTTC. This codes for CASSLETEGPEQFF.

This clonotype was seen a few times. The rearrangement joins TRBV7-6 to TRBJ1-3; TRBD1 is a possible D gene (5 bases). The CDR3 spans 15 residues. Trimming stripped 5 bases from V and 0 bases from J, with 11 bases between. The germline gives CDR1 SGHVS, CDR2 FNYEAQ. The CDR3 DNA sequence: TGTGCCAGCAGCCTTCCGGGGGACTCTGGAAACACCATATATTTT. Amino acids: CASSLPGDSGNTIYF.

This clonotype came up a few times. This chain joins TRBV9 and TRBJ2-2; D is undetermined. This CDR3 is built from 14 residues. Germline V gene sequence: CDR1 SGDLS, CDR2 YYNGEE. V shed 3 bases and J shed 3 bases, with 9 bases lying between them. This CDR3 reads CASSAPWDTGELFF. CDR3 in DNA: TGTGCCAGCAGCGCCCCATGGGACACCGGGGAGCTGTTTTTT.

The table lists this clonotype with a few counts. The chain couples TRBV6-1 to TRBJ1-5, with 7 bases matching TRBD1. V shed 7 bases and J 6 bases; nucleotides not matched to a gene: 6. Germline-derived CDR1 and CDR2 are MNHNS and SASEGT. This CDR3 spans 13 amino acids. In nucleotides, the CDR3 is TGTGCCAGCACGACACAGGGGAGTCAGCCCCAGCATTTT. The encoded protein is CASTTQGSQPQHF.

This clonotype came up a few times. The rearrangement uses TRBV25-1 and TRBJ2-2, with 9 bases identical to TRBD2. This CDR3 spans 17 amino acids. V trimming: 3 bases; J trimming: 7 bases; junction bases outside the gene matches: 12. Germline CDR1 is MGHDK and CDR2 is SYGVNS. The CDR3 nucleotides are TGTGCCAGCAGTGATAGCGGTCTAGCGGGGATTTACGGGGAGCTGTTTTTT. Amino acids: CASSDSGLAGIYGELFF.

This clonotype was seen a few times. This rearrangement joins TRBV3-1 to TRBJ1-1; the D gene is possibly TRBD1 (5 bases). In germline, CDR1 is LGHDT, CDR2 YNNKEL (reference sequence). The CDR3 sequence is 13 residues long. The V and J ends lost 2 bases and 5 bases respectively, with 9 bases between them. CDR3 sequence (DNA): TGTGCCAGCAGCCAACTCTGGGGGACTGAAGCTTTCTTT. Translating it yields CASSQLWGTEAFF.

Concerning this clonotype itself: The junction departs from germline at one end; a sequencing error may be responsible. The chain couples TRBV7-7 to TRBJ2-2; 7 nucleotides line up with TRBD1. The CDR3 is 16 residues long. Germline CDR1 and CDR2: SSHAT and FNYEAQ (reference sequence). The CDR3 loop is CASSGGRGIKAGELFF. As DNA, the CDR3 is TGTGCTAGCAGCGGTGGCAGGGGGATTAAGGCCGGGGAGCTGTTTTTT.

V and J are TRBV5-5 and TRBJ2-2; the D is unclear. Trimming took 2 bases from V and 7 from J, leaving 9 bases between them. This CDR3 comprises 13 residues. The germline gives CDR1 SGHKS, CDR2 YYEKEE (reference sequence). CDR3 sequence: CASSFQDGGELFF. For the CDR3, the DNA is TGTGCCAGCAGCTTTCAGGACGGCGGGGAGCTGTTTTTT.

This clonotype was counted between two and nine times. V and J are TRBV29-1 and TRBJ1-3; D is possibly TRBD1 (5 bases). Germline-derived CDR1 and CDR2 are SQVTM and ANQGSEA. This CDR3 has 11 amino acids. V shed 6 bases and J shed 4 bases, with 7 bases lying between them. CDR3 region: CSVSGGNTIYF. CDR3 DNA sequence: TGCAGCGTCTCAGGGGGAAACACCATATATTTT.

This clonotype was seen more than once but under ten times. J is TRBJ2-3 and V is TRBV9; possible D gene TRBD2, 6 bases. Germline V gene data show CDR1 as SGDLS and CDR2 as YYNGEE. This CDR3 has 16 residues. Trimming removed 4 bases at V and 3 bases at J, with 18 bases between. The CDR3 DNA reads as TGTGCCAGCAGCCCGCTGGGGGGTTCGACTACAGATACGCAGTATTTT. Its protein product is CASSPLGGSTTDTQYF.

The chain recombines TRBV4-3 with TRBJ2-5; 9 bases match TRBD2. This CDR3 is 18 amino acids long. CDR1 is LGHNA and CDR2 is YSLEER in the germline V gene. V dropped 0 bases and J dropped 3; count of bases not matched to a gene: 11. CDR3 in amino acids: CASSQEPASSGGKETQYF. DNA for the CDR3: TGCGCCAGCAGCCAAGAGCCCGCCTCCAGCGGGGGGAAAGAGACCCAGTACTTC.

This chain joins TRBV5-1 and TRBJ2-5; the D gene is possibly TRBD1 (6 bases). This CDR3 contains 15 residues. From germline, CDR1 is SGHRS and CDR2 YFSETQ. V lost 3 bases to trimming and J lost 5 bases, with 17 bases between them. This CDR3 reads CASSYAGTKKETQYF. CDR3 nucleotide sequence: TGCGCCAGCAGCTACGCCGGGACAAAAAAGGAGACCCAGTACTTC.

The sample holds a few counts of this clonotype. The V and J genes are TRBV20-1 and TRBJ2-3; D gene uncertain. V lost 7 bases to trimming and J lost 4 bases, with 9 bases between them. From germline, CDR1 is DFQATT and CDR2 SNEGSKA (reference sequence). The CDR3 consists of 11 residues. CDR3 residues: CSVKVPDTQYF. Here the CDR3 DNA reads TGCAGTGTGAAGGTCCCAGATACGCAGTATTTT.

In this sample, this clonotype turned up a few times. The chain recombines TRBV6-1 with TRBJ2-1, with D unclear. Trimming removed 2 bases from V and 10 bases from J, with 6 bases in between. The CDR3 is made up of 11 amino acids. Germline CDR1 MNHNS, CDR2 SASEGT. CDR3 bases: TGTGCCAGCAGTGAACCGCACGAGCAGTTCTTC. Its translation: CASSEPHEQFF.

This clonotype came up a few times. J is TRBJ1-5 and V is TRBV19; D ambiguous. Germline values: CDR1 LNHDA, CDR2 SQIVND (reference sequence). The CDR3 contains 13 residues. Deletions cut 1 base from V and 3 bases from J, with 4 bases between. The CDR3 loop reads CASSIVDNQPQHF. The DNA for the CDR3 is TGTGCCAGTAGTATAGTTGACAATCAGCCCCAGCATTTT.

In this sample, this clonotype turned up a few times. V usage is TRBV19 and J usage is TRBJ2-7; 8 nucleotides align to TRBD1. The CDR3 is 13 amino acids. Germline-derived CDR1 and CDR2 are LNHDA and SQIVND (reference sequence). Trimming removed 4 bases from V and 4 bases from J; junction bases left unmatched: 3. For the CDR3, the DNA is TGTGCCAGTAGTACGACAGGGGAGTACGAGCAGTACTTC. It encodes CASSTTGEYEQYF.

CDR3 DNA sequence: TGTGCCAGCAGTTTTCTAGGGCGCGAGCAGTACTTC. This sequence encodes CASSFLGREQYF. The chain combines TRBV27 with TRBJ2-7, with D unresolved. Germline lookup yields CDR1 MNHEY and CDR2 SMNVEV (reference sequence). The CDR3 extends over 12 amino acids. V was clipped by 3 bases and J by 6 bases, with 9 bases between them.